A single sample gave rise to the 7 T cell receptor beta chains below, sequenced in a study of PD-L1 blockade in urothelial cancer. Time point reported: peripheral blood 6 weeks after treatment start. TCRdb's copy holds only in-frame clones and misses some; the assay was immunoSEQ multiplex PCR. The sample shows 35,000 to 40,000 clones, around 88% of them seen only once. The material was PBMCs, obtained around atezolizumab (anti-PD-L1) treatment. The receptor source for this set is a man aged 55 to 70 with urothelial cancer.

V is TRBV5-5 and J is TRBJ1-3; D may be TRBD1 (6 bases). The CDR3 is 15 amino acids. The V and J ends lost 4 bases and 4 bases respectively, with 15 bases between them. Germline CDR1 and CDR2: SGHKS and YYEKEE (reference sequence). CDR3 loop: CASSPDRLSGNTIYF. CDR3 DNA sequence: TGTGCCAGCAGCCCCGACAGGCTCAGCGGAAACACCATATATTTT.

This rearrangement joins TRBV18 to TRBJ1-1, with 7 bases identical to TRBD1. V was clipped by 4 bases and J by 1 base; unmatched bases: 6. This CDR3 is built from 15 residues. CDR1 and CDR2 (germline): KGHSH, LQKENI. The DNA for the CDR3 is TGTGCCAGCTCACTAGAGGGGGCTGGGAACACTGAAGCTTTCTTT. Translation gives CASSLEGAGNTEAFF.

This clone occurred once. This rearrangement joins TRBV19 to TRBJ2-7; TRBD2 matches 7 bases. CDR3 length: 15 residues. Germline V gene data show CDR1 as LNHDA and CDR2 as SQIVND (reference sequence). The V gene end was trimmed by 0 bases and the J gene end by 0 bases; junction bases not matched to a gene: 2. CDR3 nucleotides: TGTGCCAGTAGTATAGAGGCGGGAGCCTCCTACGAGCAGTACTTC. This translates into CASSIEAGASYEQYF.

In nucleotides, the CDR3 is TGTGCCTGGAAAGGACAGGGGGCCGGTAACTATGGCTACACCTTC. Amino acids: CAWKGQGAGNYGYTF. J is TRBJ1-2 and V is TRBV30, with TRBD1 matching 11 bases. Germline CDR1 reads GTSNPN; CDR2 reads SVGIG (reference sequence). Trimming took 4 bases from V and 1 from J; bases not matched to a gene: 5. This CDR3 comprises 15 residues.

The chain joins TRBV11-2 to TRBJ2-7; TRBD2 matches 9 bases. CDR1 SGHAT and CDR2 FQNNGV come from the germline V gene. With V trimmed by 5 bases and J by 7 bases, 15 bases remained unmatched. CDR3 length: 16 residues. CDR3 amino acids: CASSLQDSGRGREQYF. CDR3 in DNA: TGTGCCAGCAGCCTACAGGATAGCGGGAGAGGGCGTGAGCAGTACTTC.

The rearrangement uses TRBV7-2 and TRBJ2-3; TRBD2 is a possible D gene (6 bases). This CDR3 comprises 17 residues. The V gene lost 5 bases and the J gene lost 0 bases, with 18 bases spanning the gap. Germline-derived CDR1 and CDR2 are SGHTA and FQGNSA. The CDR3 reads CASSRFPRAGSTDTQYF. Here the CDR3 DNA reads TGTGCCAGCAGCCGCTTTCCGAGGGCGGGGAGCACAGATACGCAGTATTTT.

This chain connects TRBV11-3 to TRBJ2-7; a possible D gene is TRBD1 (6 bases). Trimming took off 7 bases at V and 5 bases at J, with 15 bases between the two ends. The CDR3 is 13 residues long. Per germline, CDR1 SGHNT and CDR2 YENEEA. The CDR3 DNA is TGTGCCAGCATCGAGGGACATTCGAACGAGCAGTACTTC. Translation gives CASIEGHSNEQYF.